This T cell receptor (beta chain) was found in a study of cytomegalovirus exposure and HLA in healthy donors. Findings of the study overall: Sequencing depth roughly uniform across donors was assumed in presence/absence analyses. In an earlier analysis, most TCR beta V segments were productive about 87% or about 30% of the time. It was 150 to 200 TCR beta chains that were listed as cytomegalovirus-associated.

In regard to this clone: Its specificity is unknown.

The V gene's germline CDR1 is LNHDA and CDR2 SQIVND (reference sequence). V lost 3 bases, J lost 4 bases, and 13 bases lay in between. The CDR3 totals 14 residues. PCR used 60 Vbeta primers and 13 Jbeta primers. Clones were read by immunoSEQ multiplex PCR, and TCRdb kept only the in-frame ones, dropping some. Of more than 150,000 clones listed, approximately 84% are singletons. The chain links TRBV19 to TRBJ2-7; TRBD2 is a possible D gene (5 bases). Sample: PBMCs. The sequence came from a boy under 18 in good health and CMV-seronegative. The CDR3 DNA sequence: TGTGCCAGTAGTATCCGGGAACCTCGTTACGAGCAGTACTTC. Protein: CASSIREPRYEQYF. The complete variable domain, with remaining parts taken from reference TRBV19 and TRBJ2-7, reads DGGITQSPKYLFRKEGQNVTLSCEQNLNHDAMYWYRQDPGQGLRLIYYSQIVNDFQKGDIAEGYSVSREKKESFPLTVTSAQKNPTAFYLCASSIREPRYEQYFGPGTRLTVT.